This TCR beta chain was captured by sequencing in a study of cytomegalovirus exposure and HLA in healthy donors. Study-wide results and caveats: It was taken for granted in presence/absence analyses that sequencing depth across donors was roughly uniform.

Germline lookup yields CDR1 GTSNPN and CDR2 SVGIG (reference sequence). V lost 3 bases, J lost 1 base, and 10 bases lay in between. The CDR3 consists of 13 residues. Comment on this clone: The antigen remains undetermined.

PCR was performed using 60 Vbeta and 13 Jbeta primers. Data came from immunoSEQ multiplex PCR; TCRdb stores just in-frame clones and leaves some out. The sample includes 130,000 or so clones, 76% of them seen just once. The sequencing sample was made of PBMCs. The TCR sequence derives from a female donor in good health and CMV-seropositive. This chain connects TRBV30 to TRBJ2-7, with D tentatively TRBD1 (5 bases). The CDR3 protein is CAWRQVGSYEQYF. The CDR3 region has the DNA TGTGCCTGGAGACAGGTTGGATCCTACGAGCAGTACTTC. Full variable domain (rest looked up from reference TRBV30 and TRBJ2-7): SQTIHQWPATLVQPVGSPLSLECTVEGTSNPNLYWYRQAAGRGLQLLFYSVGIGQISSEVPQNLSASRPQDRQFILSSKKLLLSDSGFYLCAWRQVGSYEQYFGPGTRLTVT.